This is a list of T cell receptor beta chains from one sample in a study of lymphopenia after photon versus proton radiotherapy. The method was immunoSEQ multiplex PCR; TCRdb's version includes in-frame clones alone and lacks a portion of them. The sample has 70,000 or so clones, roughly 92% seen once. The input for sequencing was peripheral blood, taken from a patient treated with photon-based radiotherapy. Every receptor here comes from a woman aged 40 to 50 with cholangiocarcinoma. Each CDR3 is given with its conserved first and last residue. Fields, in order: D gene, clone size, V gene, J gene, CDR3 protein, CDR3 DNA. The D gene is left open where the match is weak. Size values are once, few and many counts, or a class for expanded clones, and some rows have none.

>TRBD1|-|TRBV28|TRBJ2-7
CASSLTGGNEQYF
TGTGCCAGCAGTCTAACAGGGGGGAACGAGCAGTACTTC
>TRBD2|-|TRBV27|TRBJ2-1
CASSLGGTRKNNEQFF
TGTGCCAGCAGTTTAGGGGGGACTAGAAAAAACAATGAGCAGTTCTTC
>-|-|TRBV5-5|TRBJ2-7
CASSPDYEQYF
TGTGCCAGCAGCCCCGATTACGAGCAGTACTTC
>-|-|TRBV19|TRBJ1-5
CASTFSQRGFSQPQHF
TGTGCCAGTACTTTCTCTCAAAGGGGCTTCAGCCAGCCCCAGCATTTT
>-|-|TRBV5-3|TRBJ2-7
CALCGRAGYEQYF
TGTGCCCTATGTGGCAGGGCGGGCTACGAGCAGTACTTC
>-|once|TRBV5-6|TRBJ1-6
CASSLAGVYNSPLHF
TGTGCCAGCAGCTTGGCAGGGGTCTATAATTCACCCCTCCACTTT
>TRBD2|-|TRBV10-2|TRBJ2-3
CASSENGGEGDTQYF
TGCGCCAGCAGTGAAAACGGGGGGGAGGGAGATACGCAGTATTTT
>-|-|TRBV9|TRBJ2-1
CASSVARSSGVSNEQFF
TGTGCCAGCAGCGTAGCCCGGAGTAGCGGCGTATCGAATGAGCAGTTCTTC
>TRBD1|-|TRBV9|TRBJ2-7
CASSVGTGDPYEQYF
TGTGCCAGCAGCGTTGGGACAGGGGACCCCTACGAGCAGTACTTC
>TRBD2|-|TRBV7-8|TRBJ2-7
CASSSVPRTSGRTYEQYF
TGTGCCAGCAGCTCAGTCCCCAGGACTAGCGGGAGGACGTACGAGCAGTACTTC
>-|-|TRBV6-1|TRBJ2-7
CASSEATGTGEQYF
TGTGCCAGCAGTGAAGCTACAGGGACGGGCGAGCAGTACTTC
>-|-|TRBV4-3|TRBJ1-4
CASSQVRGGEKLFF
TGCGCCAGCAGCCAAGTCAGGGGCGGTGAAAAACTGTTTTTT
>TRBD1|-|TRBV28|TRBJ1-5
CASLSPTGGARIQPQHF
TGTGCCAGCTTAAGTCCGACAGGGGGCGCCCGGATTCAGCCCCAGCATTTT
>TRBD2|-|TRBV27|TRBJ2-1
CASKAGVSYNEQFF
TGTGCCAGCAAGGCGGGAGTATCCTACAATGAGCAGTTCTTC
>-|-|TRBV2|TRBJ1-2
CASSEALGSSLYGYTF
TGTGCCAGCAGTGAAGCCCTTGGCAGTTCCCTTTATGGCTACACCTTC
>-|few|TRBV27|TRBJ2-3
CASGSIKDTQYF
TGTGCCAGCGGGTCAATAAAAGATACGCAGTATTTT
>-|-|TRBV7-9|TRBJ1-1
CASSPSGRAEAFF
TGTGCCAGCAGCCCCTCAGGGAGGGCTGAAGCTTTCTTT
>-|-|TRBV19|TRBJ1-1
CASSATQNTEAFF
TGTGCCAGTAGCGCGACCCAGAACACTGAAGCTTTCTTT
>-|once|TRBV7-9|TRBJ2-3
CASSRKTDTQYF
TGTGCCAGCAGCCGCAAAACGGATACGCAGTATTTT
>-|-|TRBV30|TRBJ1-2
CACVPAGAPFYGYTF
TGTGCCTGCGTGCCGGCAGGGGCGCCATTTTATGGCTACACCTTC
>TRBD1|-|TRBV5-1|TRBJ2-2
CASSLTDRGPTNTGELFF
TGCGCCAGCAGCTTAACCGACAGGGGACCGACGAACACCGGGGAGCTGTTTTTT
>-|-|TRBV2|TRBJ1-1
CASRTGVSTEAFF
TGTGCCAGCAGGACGGGGGTGAGCACTGAAGCTTTCTTT
>-|-|TRBV10-2|TRBJ1-5
CASSRRSQPQHF
TGCGCCAGCAGTCGGCGGTCTCAGCCCCAGCATTTT
>-|-|TRBV27|TRBJ2-1
CAAGNNEQFF
TGTGCCGCGGGGAACAATGAGCAGTTCTTC
>TRBD1|-|TRBV30|TRBJ1-1
CAWSGGTGGSIEAFF
TGTGCCTGGAGTGGAGGGACAGGGGGTAGTATTGAAGCTTTCTTT
>-|-|TRBV29-1|TRBJ1-2
CSVGQQSNYGYTF
TGCAGCGTTGGCCAGCAATCTAACTATGGCTACACCTTC
>TRBD1|-|TRBV19|TRBJ1-6
CASKDGAGGPYPLHF
TGTGCCAGTAAGGATGGGGCAGGGGGCCCATACCCCCTCCACTTT
>-|few|TRBV29-1|TRBJ1-2
CSAEGRLGGYTF
TGCAGCGCGGAGGGCCGGTTGGGTGGCTACACCTTC
>TRBD1|once|TRBV7-3|TRBJ1-1
CASSYRQGHTEAFF
TGTGCCAGCAGCTACCGACAGGGGCACACTGAAGCTTTCTTT
>TRBD1|-|TRBV19|TRBJ2-2
CASSIDQGAGELFF
TGTGCCAGTAGTATCGACCAGGGGGCCGGGGAGCTGTTTTTT
>-|-|TRBV5-1|TRBJ2-3
CASSRVGENTDTQYF
TGCGCCAGCAGCCGCGTCGGGGAAAACACAGATACGCAGTATTTT
>TRBD2|-|TRBV11-2|TRBJ2-3
CASSLVVPGGTDTQYF
TGTGCCAGCAGCTTAGTCGTCCCGGGGGGTACAGATACGCAGTATTTT
>-|-|TRBV25-1|TRBJ2-7
CASGGGGTSYEQYF
TGTGCCAGCGGGGGAGGGGGCACCTCCTACGAGCAGTACTTC
>TRBD1|-|TRBV5-6|TRBJ2-3
CASSPDTGTGVSDTQYF
TGTGCCAGCAGCCCAGATACCGGGACAGGGGTGTCGGATACGCAGTATTTT
>TRBD1|-|TRBV5-8|TRBJ1-5
CASSTGTGGLNQPQHF
TGTGCCAGCAGCACGGGCACAGGGGGACTCAATCAGCCCCAGCATTTT
>-|-|TRBV7-9|TRBJ1-2
CASSFGIRGDGYTF
TGTGCCAGCAGCTTCGGGATCCGGGGGGATGGCTACACCTTC
>-|-|TRBV6-5|TRBJ2-2
CASSYSPSGVTGELFF
TGTGCCAGCAGTTACTCACCTTCGGGGGTTACCGGGGAGCTGTTTTTT
>-|-|TRBV18|TRBJ2-2
CATIKVGLANTGELFF
TGTGCCACCATCAAAGTGGGACTGGCGAACACCGGGGAGCTGTTTTTT
>-|-|TRBV30|TRBJ2-5
CASRGSEKTQYF
TGTGCCTCGCGGGGTTCTGAGAAGACCCAGTACTTC
>TRBD1|-|TRBV10-2|TRBJ2-7
CASSDDRGYEQYF
TGCGCCAGCAGTGATGACAGGGGCTACGAGCAGTACTTC
>TRBD1|-|TRBV5-5|TRBJ2-2
CASSRGQGASGELFF
TGTGCCAGCAGCCGTGGACAGGGGGCGTCCGGGGAGCTGTTTTTT
>-|-|TRBV6-1|TRBJ1-5
CASSDPGPLNQPQHF
TGTGCCAGCAGTGATCCCGGACCTCTCAATCAGCCCCAGCATTTT
>-|-|TRBV11-1|TRBJ2-3
CASSLTNPTDTQYF
TGTGCCAGCAGCTTAACCAACCCCACAGATACGCAGTATTTT
>TRBD1|once|TRBV7-3|TRBJ2-3
CARIKSRGPGTDTQYF
TGTGCCAGAATAAAGTCCAGGGGGCCAGGGACAGATACGCAGTATTTT
>-|-|TRBV7-2|TRBJ1-2
CASSSSTATNYGYTF
TGTGCCAGCAGCTCAAGCACGGCCACTAACTATGGCTACACCTTC
>-|-|TRBV14|TRBJ1-2
CASSLLGPYGYTF
TGTGCCAGCAGCCTCCTAGGCCCCTATGGCTACACCTTC
>-|-|TRBV7-8|TRBJ1-4
CASSDERCLLVDNEKLFF
TGTGCCAGCAGTGACGAGAGGTGTCTCCTAGTCGACAATGAAAAACTGTTTTTT
>TRBD1|-|TRBV18|TRBJ1-2
CASSPGQGTPNYGYTF
TGTGCCAGCTCCCCCGGACAGGGGACACCTAACTATGGCTACACCTTC
>-|-|TRBV5-1|TRBJ1-3
CASRDSGGRNTIYF
TGCGCCAGCCGAGATTCCGGGGGAAGGAACACCATATATTTT